The text below deals with one TCR beta chain. What it recognizes is unknown. The CDR3 has 14 residues. J lost 3 bases, V lost 6 bases, and 4 bases had no gene match. Per germline, CDR1 ENHRY and CDR2 SYGVKD. This entry belongs to a study of CD8 T cells in ankylosing spondylitis. TCRdb reprocessed the 5' RACE reads with MiXCR, giving one entry per CDR3 protein. The sample contains some 340,000 distinct CDR3 sequences, approximately 15% of which appear only once. General study points: Significant enrichment of disease-linked clones was reportedly seen in matched ankylosing spondylitis synovial fluid.

This sequence joins TRBV10-3 and TRBJ2-2; 7 nucleotides align to TRBD1. This sequence was found in a male donor with ankylosing spondylitis or in good health (not recorded which). The sample comprised blood, either unsorted or a sorted T cell fraction (not recorded which). CDR3 sequence: CAISRQGDTGELFF. CDR3 DNA sequence: TGTGCCATCAGCCGGCAGGGGGACACCGGGGAGCTGTTTTTT.